A single sample gave rise to the 29 T cell receptor beta chains below, sequenced in a study of identical twins. TCRdb ran MiXCR on the 5' RACE reads and lists one entry per CDR3 protein. This sample has about 730,000 distinct CDR3 sequences; 21% occur once, and the top ten carry 4.3%. These sequences were also reported in another study, on T cells expressing NK-cell markers.

The sample comprised PBMCs. The source is a woman between 18 and 29 years old in good health.

J is TRBJ2-2 and V is TRBV20-1, with D perhaps matching TRBD1 (6 bases). CDR3 length equals 12 residues. The germline V gene encodes CDR1 DFQATT and CDR2 SNEGSKA (reference sequence). CDR3 DNA sequence: TGCAGCCTCAAACAGGGACCCGGGGAGCTGTTTTTT. This translates into CSLKQGPGELFF.

Ten or more counts support this clonotype. V usage is TRBV20-1 and J usage is TRBJ1-2; D gene uncertain. CDR3 length: 14 residues. Germline V gene lookup returns CDR1 DFQATT and CDR2 SNEGSKA (reference sequence). Trimming took 3 bases from V and 2 from J, leaving 13 bases between them. The CDR3 loop is CSASEWELNYGYTF. The CDR3 DNA reads as TGCAGTGCTAGTGAATGGGAGTTGAACTATGGCTACACCTTC.

V is TRBV5-1 and J is TRBJ1-2; 8 nucleotides match TRBD1. The CDR3 has 15 amino acids. With V trimmed by 4 bases and J by 4 bases, 9 bases remained unmatched. CDR1 and CDR2 from the germline V gene are SGHRS and YFSETQ. The CDR3 region is CASSPDRGGTYGYTF. The DNA for the CDR3 is TGCGCCAGCAGCCCTGACAGGGGAGGCACCTATGGCTACACCTTC. Full variable domain (remainder filled in from reference TRBV5-1 and TRBJ1-2): KAGVTQTPRYLIKTRGQQVTLSCSPISGHRSVSWYQQTPGQGLQFLFEYFSETQRNKGNFPGRFSGRQFSNSRSEMNVSTLELGDSALYLCASSPDRGGTYGYTFGSGTRLTVV.

This chain links TRBV7-8 with TRBJ2-3; unclear D gene. The CDR3 contains 16 residues. Per germline, CDR1 SGHVS and CDR2 FQNEAQ. The germline V and J ends were trimmed by 5 bases and 2 bases, with 17 bases remaining between them. The CDR3: CASSQRRILYTDTQYF. The CDR3 coding sequence is TGTGCCAGCAGCCAACGACGGATACTATACACAGATACGCAGTATTTT.

This clonotype was detected a few times. The chain carries TRBV20-1 and TRBJ2-6; 15 bases map to TRBD2. In germline, CDR1 is DFQATT, CDR2 SNEGSKA (reference sequence). This CDR3 comprises 20 residues. The trim removed 4 bases at V and 0 bases at J, leaving 10 bases unmatched. The CDR3 DNA sequence: TGCAGTGCTACCCGCGGACTAGCGGGGGGGGCTAGCTCTGGGGCCAACGTCCTGACTTTC. Its protein is CSATRGLAGGASSGANVLTF.

This chain uses TRBV6-5 with TRBJ2-2; TRBD1 might be the D (6 bases). The CDR3 contains 15 residues. Trimming removed 0 bases at V and 4 bases at J, with 9 bases between. CDR1 and CDR2 from the germline V gene are MNHEY and SVGAGI. The CDR3 reads CASSYSWGLTGELFF. The DNA of the CDR3 is TGTGCCAGCAGTTACTCCTGGGGGCTCACCGGGGAGCTGTTTTTT.

The chain uses TRBV27 and TRBJ2-1, with 7 positions matching TRBD1. The germline gives CDR1 MNHEY, CDR2 SMNVEV (reference sequence). The CDR3 runs to 17 residues. Unmatched junction bases numbered 16, after V lost 4 bases and J lost 7 bases. In DNA form, the CDR3 reads TGTGCCAGCAGTTCCCTCCAAACAGGGGATTATGCGAATGAGCAGTTCTTC. As protein: CASSSLQTGDYANEQFF.

V usage is TRBV19 and J usage is TRBJ2-3; D not certain. Germline V gives CDR1 LNHDA, CDR2 SQIVND (reference sequence). Deletions cut 1 base from V and 1 base from J, with 12 bases between. The CDR3 loop spans 16 amino acids. CDR3 bases: TGTGCCAGTAGTATAGGGCCAGGCCCAGGCACAGATACGCAGTATTTT. As protein: CASSIGPGPGTDTQYF.

This clonotype was recorded at least ten times. The chain combines TRBV15 with TRBJ1-1; a possible D gene is TRBD1 (5 bases). Trimming removed 3 bases at V and 1 base at J, with 12 bases between. CDR3 length equals 15 residues. Germline V gene sequence: CDR1 LNHNV, CDR2 YYDKDF (reference sequence). As DNA, the CDR3 is TGTGCCACCAGCAGCGCGGGACGGGGGAACACTGAAGCTTTCTTT. As protein: CATSSAGRGNTEAFF.

In its sample, this clonotype was seen many times. The rearrangement joins TRBV4-3 to TRBJ1-1; no clear D. V was cut by 0 bases and J by 7 bases, with 12 bases left in between. This CDR3 has 14 residues. Germline V gives CDR1 LGHNA, CDR2 YSLEER. The CDR3 coding sequence is TGCGCCAGCAGCCAAGACCTGACGGACGTTGAAGCTTTCTTT. Translating it yields CASSQDLTDVEAFF.

The chain joins TRBV10-3 to TRBJ2-3; 7 bases are a match to TRBD2. There are 14 residues in the CDR3. V was pared by 9 bases and J by 5 bases, with 11 bases of the junction left unmatched. Germline V CDR1 and CDR2: ENHRY, SYGVKD. The CDR3 sequence is CAIKTSLSGDTQYF. In nucleotides, the CDR3 is TGTGCCATAAAGACTAGCCTTTCGGGAGATACGCAGTATTTT.

V is TRBV5-1 and J is TRBJ1-5, with 10 nucleotides matching TRBD1. This CDR3 is 19 amino acids long. Per the germline V gene, CDR1 is SGHRS and CDR2 is YFSETQ. Trimming removed 2 bases from V and 6 bases from J; junction bases left unmatched: 17. The CDR3 DNA sequence: TGCGCCAGCAGCTTTGCCCCGACAGGGGGCGGATACGAAGGTCAGCCCCAGCATTTT. This codes for CASSFAPTGGGYEGQPQHF.

This clonotype was counted a few times. This chain links TRBV29-1 with TRBJ2-1, with D uncertain. The ends were cut back, 6 bases at V and 7 bases at J, with 19 bases in the middle. The CDR3 has 14 amino acids. Germline CDR1 is SQVTM and CDR2 is ANQGSEA. The CDR3 sequence: CSVLTQIGLNEQFF. DNA of the CDR3: TGCAGCGTCCTAACCCAGATAGGTTTGAATGAGCAGTTCTTC.

The table lists this clonotype with a few counts. The chain carries TRBV10-3 and TRBJ1-5; D is ambiguous. Germline CDR1 and CDR2: ENHRY and SYGVKD. The CDR3 totals 14 residues. Between the trimmed V and J ends, which lost 7 bases and 6 bases, there was a span of 16 bases. CDR3 in amino acids: CAINNEGASQPQHF. In nucleotides, the CDR3 is TGTGCCATCAACAACGAGGGAGCTAGTCAGCCCCAGCATTTT.

The chain recombines TRBV10-1 with TRBJ1-2; maybe TRBD1 (5 bases). Trimming took 0 bases from V and 6 from J, leaving 8 bases between them. Germline CDR1 WNHNN, CDR2 SYGVQD (reference sequence). The CDR3 contains 13 residues. The CDR3 sequence: CASSESGQHGYTF. The CDR3, as DNA: TGCGCCAGCAGTGAGTCGGGGCAGCATGGCTACACCTTC.

There are a few counts of this clonotype. The chain joins TRBV6-2 or TRBV6-3 to TRBJ2-1, with 9 bases fitting TRBD1. The junction had 5 bases not matched to a gene; V was cut back by 7 bases and J by 4 bases. The CDR3 consists of 14 residues. From germline, CDR1 is MNHEY and CDR2 SVGEGT. The chain's CDR3 is CASNPDRGYNEQFF. The CDR3 DNA reads as TGTGCCAGCAACCCGGACAGGGGATACAATGAGCAGTTCTTC.

The chain recombines TRBV6-2 or TRBV6-3 with TRBJ2-1, with 7 bases identical to TRBD2. The J segment lost 3 bases and the V segment lost 8 bases, leaving 28 bases of the junction unmatched. CDR3 length equals 21 residues. Germline V lookup: CDR1 MNHEY, CDR2 SVGEGT. CDR3 in amino acids: CASGDHGGITIPEIGYNEQFF. The CDR3 DNA reads as TGTGCCAGCGGGGATCACGGGGGGATCACAATCCCAGAGATAGGCTACAATGAGCAGTTCTTC.

Many counts were recorded for this clonotype. The V gene is TRBV7-9, the J gene TRBJ2-1; a weak D match, TRBD1 (5 bases). The CDR3 has 13 residues. The V gene lost 5 bases and the J gene lost 9 bases, with 14 bases spanning the gap. Germline V gene lookup returns CDR1 SEHNR and CDR2 FQNEAQ (reference sequence). CDR3 region: CASSRQSVGEQFF. The CDR3 DNA reads as TGTGCCAGCAGCCGACAGTCAGTTGGTGAGCAGTTCTTC.

This clonotype was counted at least ten times. The J gene is TRBJ2-7, the V gene TRBV7-2, with D uncertain. The CDR3 contains 14 residues. The V gene's germline CDR1 is SGHTA and CDR2 FQGNSA. The V and J ends lost 5 bases and 3 bases respectively, with 14 bases between them. The CDR3 is CASSPMPHSYEQYF. CDR3 bases: TGTGCCAGCAGCCCTATGCCCCACAGCTACGAGCAGTACTTC.

V usage is TRBV5-1 and J usage is TRBJ2-4; TRBD1 aligns across 9 bases. The junction had 9 bases not matched to a gene; V was cut back by 4 bases and J by 13 bases. Germline V gene sequence: CDR1 SGHRS, CDR2 YFSETQ. CDR3 length: 13 residues. The CDR3 coding sequence is TGCGCCAGCAGCGATGGACAGGGGTCTGGACAGTACTTC. This encodes CASSDGQGSGQYF. The full variable domain, rest sourced from reference TRBV5-1 and TRBJ2-4, is KAGVTQTPRYLIKTRGQQVTLSCSPISGHRSVSWYQQTPGQGLQFLFEYFSETQRNKGNFPGRFSGRQFSNSRSEMNVSTLELGDSALYLCASSDGQGSGQYFGAGTRLSVL.

A few counts support this clonotype. V and J are TRBV20-1 and TRBJ2-1, with unresolved D. Trimming took 3 bases from V and 5 from J, leaving 11 bases between them. This CDR3 contains 13 residues. Germline CDR1 DFQATT, CDR2 SNEGSKA (reference sequence). CDR3 DNA sequence: TGCAGTGCTAGCCGAGTGACAAACAATGAGCAGTTCTTC. Amino acid sequence: CSASRVTNNEQFF.

This clonotype showed up just a few times. V usage is TRBV12-3 or TRBV12-4 and J usage is TRBJ1-5; no clear D gene. Trimming left V 4 bases short and J 8 bases short, with 9 bases between. The CDR3 sequence is 12 residues long. The CDR3 is CASSYGPEPQHF. The DNA for the CDR3 is TGTGCCAGCAGTTACGGCCCGGAGCCCCAGCATTTT.

The rearrangement joins TRBV7-3 to TRBJ2-5; D possibly corresponds to TRBD1 (6 bases). This CDR3 has 15 amino acids. With 2 bases removed from V and 4 bases from J, the gap between germline ends came to 14 bases. Germline CDR1 SGHTA, CDR2 FQGTGA. The CDR3 loop is CASSLRQGPSETQYF. CDR3 bases: TGTGCCAGCAGCTTACGGCAGGGGCCCTCAGAGACCCAGTACTTC.

Of note for this clonotype: This may be a read error, as it is one base from a much larger clone. The conserved final phenylalanine or tryptophan is absent from the CDR3, which likely points to a read error. The V call is TRBV3-1, the J call TRBJ2-1; the D gene is possibly TRBD2 (6 bases). Deletions cut 0 bases from V and 6 bases from J, with 15 bases between. Germline V gives CDR1 LGHDT, CDR2 YNNKEL (reference sequence). CDR3 size: 16 residues. Here the CDR3 DNA reads TGTGCCAGCAGCCAAGACCCAGCGGGCCTTTTCAATGAGCAGTTCTCC. Translating it yields CASSQDPAGLFNEQFS.

The chain couples TRBV7-2 to TRBJ2-1, with no clear D. Between the trimmed V and J ends, which lost 3 bases and 7 bases, there was a span of 10 bases. The germline CDR1 and CDR2 sequences are SGHTA and FQGNSA. The CDR3 is 13 residues long. The CDR3 DNA reads TGTGCCAGCAGCTTCTCTTTAGCAAATGAGCAGTTCTTC. Translation: CASSFSLANEQFF.

This clonotype has more than one count but fewer than ten. J is TRBJ2-7 and V is TRBV12-3 or TRBV12-4; D is possibly TRBD2 (5 bases). The CDR3 totals 12 residues. V lost 4 bases and J 9 bases, leaving 13 bases between the germline ends. DNA of the CDR3: TGTGCCAGCAGTTCGGACCTAAGCGGGCAGTACTTC. This translates into CASSSDLSGQYF.

This clonotype was counted only a few times. This chain uses TRBV5-1 with TRBJ2-7; D may match TRBD1 or TRBD2 (6 bases each). Germline V CDR1 and CDR2: SGHRS, YFSETQ. There are 14 residues in the CDR3. Trimming took off 6 bases at V and 4 bases at J, with 17 bases between the two ends. CDR3 nucleotide sequence: TGCGCCAGCACCCAGGGGACTCAAGGGTACGAGCAGTACTTC. This translates into CASTQGTQGYEQYF.

This clonotype was seen a few times. This rearrangement joins TRBV12-3 or TRBV12-4 to TRBJ1-1; D unresolved. The CDR3 spans 13 residues. Trimming took 3 bases from V and 5 from J, leaving 10 bases between them. CDR3 amino acids: CASSFARVTEAFF. DNA of the CDR3: TGTGCCAGCAGTTTCGCGAGGGTAACTGAAGCTTTCTTT.

This clonotype was seen a handful of times. The rearrangement links TRBV5-1 to TRBJ2-1; D might be TRBD2 (6 bases). The CDR3 consists of 14 residues. Per germline, CDR1 SGHRS and CDR2 YFSETQ. Trimming took off 2 bases at V and 6 bases at J, with 12 bases between the two ends. CDR3 DNA: TGCGCCAGCAGCTTTTCCTCCGGGGGCAATGAGCAGTTCTTC. Amino acids: CASSFSSGGNEQFF.